This TCR beta chain was sequenced in a study of shared clonotypes between healthy human individuals. Produced via immunoSEQ multiplex PCR; TCRdb's table is partial and in-frame only. The table includes 450,000 to 550,000 clones, about four fifths detected once. The V gene end was trimmed by 3 bases and the J gene end by 4 bases; junction bases not matched to a gene: 5. The CDR3 is 14 amino acids. From germline, CDR1 is SGHRS and CDR2 YFSETQ. The V call is TRBV5-1, the J call TRBJ2-3, with 7 nucleotides matching TRBD2. This clonotype was sampled from a woman in her thirties or forties in good health. Some clones in this sample may be carry-over from other donors' samples. The sample comprised PBMCs. The CDR3 here is CASSSAGVADTQYF. The DNA for the CDR3 is TGCGCCAGCAGCTCGGCGGGAGTCGCAGATACGCAGTATTTT.